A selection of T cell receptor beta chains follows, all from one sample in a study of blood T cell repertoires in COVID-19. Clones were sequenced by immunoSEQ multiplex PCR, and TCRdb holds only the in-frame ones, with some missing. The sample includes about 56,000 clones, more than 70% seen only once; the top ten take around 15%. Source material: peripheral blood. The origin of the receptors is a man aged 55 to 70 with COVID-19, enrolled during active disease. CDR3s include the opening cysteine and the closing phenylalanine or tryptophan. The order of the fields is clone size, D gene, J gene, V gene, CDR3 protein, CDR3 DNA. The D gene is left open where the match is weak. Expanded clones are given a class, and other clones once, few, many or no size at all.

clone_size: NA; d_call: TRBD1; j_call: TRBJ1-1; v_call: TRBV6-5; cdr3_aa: CASSYSPQGDTEAFF; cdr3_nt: TGTGCCAGCAGTTACTCCCCACAGGGGGACACTGAAGCTTTCTTT
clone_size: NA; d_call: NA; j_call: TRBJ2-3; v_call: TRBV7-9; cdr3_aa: CASSLVEYTQYF; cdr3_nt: TGTGCCAGCAGCTTAGTTGAGTATACGCAGTATTTT
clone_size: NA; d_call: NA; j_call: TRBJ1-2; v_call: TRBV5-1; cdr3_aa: CASSWGEGDGYTF; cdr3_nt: TGCGCCAGCAGTTGGGGAGAGGGGGACGGCTACACCTTC
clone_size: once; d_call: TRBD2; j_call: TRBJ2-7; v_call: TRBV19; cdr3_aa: CASSISGGRANEQYF; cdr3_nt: TGTGCCAGTAGTATAAGTGGCGGGAGGGCCAACGAGCAGTACTTC
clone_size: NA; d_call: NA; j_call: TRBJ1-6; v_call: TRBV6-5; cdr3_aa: CASSYLGGDSPLHF; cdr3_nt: TGTGCCAGCAGTTATTTAGGAGGTGATTCACCCCTCCACTTT
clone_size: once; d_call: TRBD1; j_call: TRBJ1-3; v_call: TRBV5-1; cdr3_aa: CASSPGTGPGNTIYF; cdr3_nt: TGCGCCAGCAGCCCGGGGACAGGACCTGGAAACACCATATATTTT
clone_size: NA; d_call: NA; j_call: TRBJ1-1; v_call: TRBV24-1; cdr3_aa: CATSDRGGVDTEAFF; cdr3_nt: TGTGCCACCAGTGATCGGGGGGGTGTCGACACTGAAGCTTTCTTT
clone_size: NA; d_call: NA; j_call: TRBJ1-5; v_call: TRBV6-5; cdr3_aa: CASSDIRNQPQHF; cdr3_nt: TGTGCCAGCAGCGACATCCGCAATCAGCCCCAGCATTTT
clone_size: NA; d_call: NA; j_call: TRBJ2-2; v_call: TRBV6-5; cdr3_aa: CASEGLQGYGELFF; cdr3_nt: TGTGCCAGCGAAGGCTTACAGGGTTACGGGGAGCTGTTTTTT
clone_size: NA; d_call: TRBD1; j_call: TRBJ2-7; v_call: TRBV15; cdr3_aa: CATSSALGQVSNEQYF; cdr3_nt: TGTGCCACCAGCAGCGCTCTCGGACAGGTGTCCAACGAGCAGTACTTC
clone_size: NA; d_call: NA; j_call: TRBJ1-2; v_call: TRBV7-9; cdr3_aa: CASSPQPYGYTF; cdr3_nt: TGTGCCAGCAGCCCACAGCCCTATGGCTACACCTTC
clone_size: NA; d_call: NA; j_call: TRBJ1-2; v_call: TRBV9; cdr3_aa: CASSVAVDRPDGGNYGYTF; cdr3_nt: TGTGCCAGCAGCGTAGCTGTAGACAGGCCCGATGGGGGTAACTATGGCTACACCTTC
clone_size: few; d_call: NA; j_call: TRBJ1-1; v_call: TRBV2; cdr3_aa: CASSESTTEGEAFF; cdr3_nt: TGTGCCAGCAGTGAATCTACCACCGAGGGTGAAGCTTTCTTT
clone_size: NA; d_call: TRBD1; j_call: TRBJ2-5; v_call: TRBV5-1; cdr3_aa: CASSTGRGQEETQYF; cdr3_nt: TGCGCCAGCAGCACTGGACGGGGACAGGAAGAGACCCAGTACTTC
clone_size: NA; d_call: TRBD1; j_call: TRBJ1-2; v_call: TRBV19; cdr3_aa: CASSILRQGFYGYTF; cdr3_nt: TGTGCCAGTAGTATACTCCGACAGGGCTTCTATGGCTACACCTTC
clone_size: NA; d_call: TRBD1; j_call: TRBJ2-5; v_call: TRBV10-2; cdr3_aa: CATLGEGGEEFQETQYF; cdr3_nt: TGCGCCACCCTAGGGGAAGGGGGCGAAGAGTTCCAAGAGACCCAGTACTTC
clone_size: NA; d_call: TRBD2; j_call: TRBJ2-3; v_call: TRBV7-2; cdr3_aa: CASSLGGSGRTQYF; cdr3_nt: TGTGCCAGCAGCTTAGGGGGTAGCGGGAGAACGCAGTATTTT
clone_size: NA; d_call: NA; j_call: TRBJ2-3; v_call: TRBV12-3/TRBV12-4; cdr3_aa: CASSLQGTDTQYF; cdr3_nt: TGTGCCAGCAGTTTACAGGGCACAGATACGCAGTATTTT
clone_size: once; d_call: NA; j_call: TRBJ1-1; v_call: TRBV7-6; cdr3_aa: CASSSLQGPRTEAFF; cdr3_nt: TGTGCCAGCAGCTCCCTTCAGGGGCCTAGGACTGAAGCTTTCTTT
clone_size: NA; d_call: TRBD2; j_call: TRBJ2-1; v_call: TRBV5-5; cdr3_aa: CASSLAGLAGSNEQFF; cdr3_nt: TGTGCCAGCAGCTTGGCGGGGCTAGCGGGGAGCAATGAGCAGTTCTTC
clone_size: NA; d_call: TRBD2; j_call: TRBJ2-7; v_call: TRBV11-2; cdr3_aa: CASSLDSAGEVEQYF; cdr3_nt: TGTGCCAGCAGCTTAGATAGTGCGGGAGAGGTCGAGCAGTACTTC
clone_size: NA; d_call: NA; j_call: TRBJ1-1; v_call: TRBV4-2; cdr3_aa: CASSLGGSDTEAFF; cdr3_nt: TGTGCCAGCAGCCTGGGGGGATCGGACACTGAAGCTTTCTTT
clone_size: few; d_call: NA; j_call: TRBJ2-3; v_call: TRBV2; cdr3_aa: CASTWAPQPPDTQYF; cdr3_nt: TGTGCCAGCACGTGGGCACCTCAACCCCCCGATACGCAGTATTTT
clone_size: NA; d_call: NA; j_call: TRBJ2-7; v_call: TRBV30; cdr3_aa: CAWSVYRRTYEQYF; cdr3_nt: TGTGCCTGGAGTGTATATAGGAGAACCTACGAGCAGTACTTC
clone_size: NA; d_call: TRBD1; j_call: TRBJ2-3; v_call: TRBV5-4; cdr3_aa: CASGADRESTDTQYF; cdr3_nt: TGTGCCAGTGGGGCCGACAGGGAAAGCACAGATACGCAGTATTTT
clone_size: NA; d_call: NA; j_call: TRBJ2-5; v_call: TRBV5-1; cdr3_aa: CASSLAVAETQYF; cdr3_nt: TGCGCCAGCAGCTTGGCCGTCGCGGAGACCCAGTACTTC
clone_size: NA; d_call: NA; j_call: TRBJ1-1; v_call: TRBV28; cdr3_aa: CASSQGPFRAFF; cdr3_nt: TGTGCCAGCAGCCAGGGCCCCTTTAGGGCTTTCTTT
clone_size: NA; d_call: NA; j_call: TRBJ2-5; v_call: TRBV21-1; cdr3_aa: CASQRRRGETQYF; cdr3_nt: TGTGCCAGCCAAAGACGAAGGGGGGAGACCCAGTACTTC
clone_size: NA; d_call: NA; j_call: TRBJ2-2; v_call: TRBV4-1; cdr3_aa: CASSQVAGDTGELFF; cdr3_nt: TGCGCCAGCAGCCAAGTGGCAGGGGACACCGGGGAGCTGTTTTTT
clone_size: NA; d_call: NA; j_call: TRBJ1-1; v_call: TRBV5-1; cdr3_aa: CASSLDGLTEAFF; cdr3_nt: TGCGCCAGCAGCTTGGACGGACTCACTGAAGCTTTCTTT
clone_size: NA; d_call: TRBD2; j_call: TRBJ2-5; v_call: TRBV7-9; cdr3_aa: CASSGVGSSAGDWRGEETQYF; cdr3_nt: TGTGCCAGCAGCGGGGTTGGCAGCTCAGCGGGAGACTGGCGAGGCGAAGAGACCCAGTACTTC
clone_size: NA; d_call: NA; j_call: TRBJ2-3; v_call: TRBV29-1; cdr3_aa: CSVEGDTDTQYF; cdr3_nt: TGCAGCGTTGAGGGAGATACAGATACGCAGTATTTT
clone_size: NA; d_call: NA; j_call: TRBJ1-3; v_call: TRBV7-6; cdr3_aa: CASSLGARGSSGNTIYF; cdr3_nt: TGTGCCAGCAGCTTAGGAGCTAGGGGAAGCTCTGGAAACACCATATATTTT
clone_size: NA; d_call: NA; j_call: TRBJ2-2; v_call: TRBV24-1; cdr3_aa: CATSEPGPLELFF; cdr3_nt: TGTGCCACCAGTGAGCCGGGTCCCCTTGAGCTGTTTTTT
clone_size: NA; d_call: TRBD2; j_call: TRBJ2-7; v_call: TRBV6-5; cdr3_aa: CASSYSLSSGRNEQYF; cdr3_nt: TGTGCCAGCAGTTACTCTCTGTCTAGCGGGAGGAACGAGCAGTACTTC
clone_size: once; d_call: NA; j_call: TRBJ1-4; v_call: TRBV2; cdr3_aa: CASKRGIGAMIEKLFF; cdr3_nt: TGTGCCAGCAAAAGGGGGATTGGAGCTATGATCGAAAAACTGTTTTTT
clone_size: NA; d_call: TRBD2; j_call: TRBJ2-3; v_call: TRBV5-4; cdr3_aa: CASSRITSASSTDTQYF; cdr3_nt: TGTGCCAGCAGCCGGATTACTAGCGCCTCTAGCACAGATACGCAGTATTTT
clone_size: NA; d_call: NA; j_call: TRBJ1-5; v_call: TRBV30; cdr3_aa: CAWSALGSDQPQHF; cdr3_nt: TGTGCCTGGAGTGCTTTAGGGAGTGATCAGCCCCAGCATTTT
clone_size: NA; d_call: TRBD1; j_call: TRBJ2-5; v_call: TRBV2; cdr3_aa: CASSEQGETQYF; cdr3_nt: TGTGCCAGTTCAGAACAGGGGGAGACCCAGTACTTC
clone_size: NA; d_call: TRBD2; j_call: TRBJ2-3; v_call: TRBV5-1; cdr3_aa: CASSLFASGNTDTQYF; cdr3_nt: TGCGCCAGCAGCTTGTTTGCTAGCGGTAACACAGATACGCAGTATTTT
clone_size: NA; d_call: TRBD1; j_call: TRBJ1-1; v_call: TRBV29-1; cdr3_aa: CSVERTGPAEAFF; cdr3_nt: TGCAGCGTTGAGCGGACAGGGCCGGCTGAAGCTTTCTTT
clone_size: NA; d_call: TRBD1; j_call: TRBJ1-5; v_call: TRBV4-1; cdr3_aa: CASSRGDRGYSNQPQHF; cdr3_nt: TGCGCCAGCAGCCGAGGAGACAGGGGGTATAGCAATCAGCCCCAGCATTTT
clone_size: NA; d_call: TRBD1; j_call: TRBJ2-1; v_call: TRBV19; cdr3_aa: CASSIVGGTGSINEQFF; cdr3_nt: TGTGCCAGTAGTATCGTGGGCGGGACAGGTTCCATCAATGAGCAGTTCTTC
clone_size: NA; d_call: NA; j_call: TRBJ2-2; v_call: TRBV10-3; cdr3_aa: CAISESLADTGELFF; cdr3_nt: TGTGCCATCAGTGAGTCTCTGGCAGACACCGGGGAGCTGTTTTTT
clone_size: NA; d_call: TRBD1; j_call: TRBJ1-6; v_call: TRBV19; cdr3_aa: CASGTGYNSPLHF; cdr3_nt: TGTGCCAGTGGGACAGGGTATAATTCACCCCTCCACTTT
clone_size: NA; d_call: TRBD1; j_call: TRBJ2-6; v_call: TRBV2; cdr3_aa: CASSTGGVGANVLTF; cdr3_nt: TGTGCCAGCAGTACAGGGGGAGTGGGGGCCAACGTCCTGACTTTC
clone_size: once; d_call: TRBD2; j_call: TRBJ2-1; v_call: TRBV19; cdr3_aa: CASSILGLAGGLYNEQFF; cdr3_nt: TGTGCCAGTAGTATCTTGGGACTAGCGGGGGGGCTTTACAATGAGCAGTTCTTC
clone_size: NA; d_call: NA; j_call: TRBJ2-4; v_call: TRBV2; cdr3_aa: CASSGGGIDKNIQYF; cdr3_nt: TGTGCCAGCAGTGGTGGGGGGATCGACAAAAACATTCAGTACTTC